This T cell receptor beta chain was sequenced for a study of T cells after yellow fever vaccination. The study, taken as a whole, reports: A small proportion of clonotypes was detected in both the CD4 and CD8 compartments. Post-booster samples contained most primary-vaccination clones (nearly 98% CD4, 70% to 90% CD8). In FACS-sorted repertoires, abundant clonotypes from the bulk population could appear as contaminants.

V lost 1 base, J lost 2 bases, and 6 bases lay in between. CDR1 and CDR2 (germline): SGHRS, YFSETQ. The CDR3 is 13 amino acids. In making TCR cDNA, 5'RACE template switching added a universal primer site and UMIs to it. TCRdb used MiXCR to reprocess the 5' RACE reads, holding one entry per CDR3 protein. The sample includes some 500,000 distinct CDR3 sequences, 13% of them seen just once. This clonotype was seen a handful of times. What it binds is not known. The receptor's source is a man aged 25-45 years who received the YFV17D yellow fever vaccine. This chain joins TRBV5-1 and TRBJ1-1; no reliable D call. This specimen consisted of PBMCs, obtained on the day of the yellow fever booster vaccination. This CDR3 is CASSLRINTEAFF. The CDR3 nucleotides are TGCGCCAGCAGCTTGAGGATTAACACTGAAGCTTTCTTT.